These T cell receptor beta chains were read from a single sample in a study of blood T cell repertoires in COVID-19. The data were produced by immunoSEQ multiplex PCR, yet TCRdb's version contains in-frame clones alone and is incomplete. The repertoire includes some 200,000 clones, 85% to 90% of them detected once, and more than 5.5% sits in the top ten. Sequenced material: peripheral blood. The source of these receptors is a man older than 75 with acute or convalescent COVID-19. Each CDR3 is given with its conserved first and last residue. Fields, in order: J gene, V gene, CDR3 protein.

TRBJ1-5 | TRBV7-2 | CASSLGWEGSNQPQHF
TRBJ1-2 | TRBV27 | CASRPGQGRGYTF
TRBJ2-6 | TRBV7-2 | CASSLDVRAAGANVLTF
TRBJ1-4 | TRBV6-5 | CASSSNGWEKLFF
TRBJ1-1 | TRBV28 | CASSFRVAVNTEAFF
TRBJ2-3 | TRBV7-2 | CASSQTSGRLPDTQYF
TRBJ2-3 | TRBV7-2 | CASSLVETRSTDTQYF
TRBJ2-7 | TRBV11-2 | CASSPREFSYEQYF
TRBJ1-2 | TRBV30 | CAWSHRGLGYGYTF
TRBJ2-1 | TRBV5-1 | CASSSGLDSYNEQFF
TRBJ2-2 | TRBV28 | CASSRLRTSGRSNTGELFF
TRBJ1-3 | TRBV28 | CASSVLGSSGNTIYF
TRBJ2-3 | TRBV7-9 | CASSGDAGAQYF
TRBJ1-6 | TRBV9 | CASRKGESSYNSPLHF
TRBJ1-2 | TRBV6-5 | CASRLQGVRNYGYTF
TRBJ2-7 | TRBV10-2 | CASSEQTYEQYF
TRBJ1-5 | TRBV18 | CASSPDSYNQPQHF
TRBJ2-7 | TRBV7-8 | CASRTGVSYEQYF
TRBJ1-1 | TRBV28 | CASSLHPRGAFF